These T cell receptor beta chains were read from a single sample in a study of shared clonotypes between healthy human individuals. Profiling relied on immunoSEQ multiplex PCR, and the TCRdb table lists in-frame clones only, not all of them. Seen here are about 1 million clones, about 75% observed once, and the top ten hold about 1.4%. Sequenced sample: memory CD4+ T cells sorted from blood. These receptor sequences come from a man between 18 and 35 years old in good health. Both conserved end residues are part of each CDR3. The D gene is left open where the match is weak. Size is omitted from some rows. Given values are once, few, many or a class for expanded clones.

clone_size: few
d_call: NA
j_call: TRBJ1-5
v_call: TRBV28
cdr3_nt: TGTGCCAGCAGAACGCAGGGTGGAAGCAATCAGCCCCAGCATTTT
cdr3_aa: CASRTQGGSNQPQHF

clone_size: many
d_call: TRBD1
j_call: TRBJ1-4
v_call: TRBV9
cdr3_nt: TGTGCCAGCAGCGTAACAGGGGGTGGTGAAAAACTGTTTTTT
cdr3_aa: CASSVTGGGEKLFF

clone_size: NA
d_call: NA
j_call: TRBJ2-1
v_call: TRBV21-1
cdr3_nt: TGTGCCAGCAGCAAAAGGGACAGGGAGCAGTTCTTC
cdr3_aa: CASSKRDREQFF

clone_size: NA
d_call: NA
j_call: TRBJ2-2
v_call: TRBV2
cdr3_nt: TGTGCCAGCAGTGAATCGAGAAGGGACGGGGAGCTGTTTTTT
cdr3_aa: CASSESRRDGELFF

clone_size: NA
d_call: NA
j_call: TRBJ2-3
v_call: TRBV5-6
cdr3_nt: TGTGCCAGCAGCAGAACCCCGTTCGGCGTGTCCCTCACAGATACGCAGTATTTT
cdr3_aa: CASSRTPFGVSLTDTQYF

clone_size: NA
d_call: NA
j_call: TRBJ1-4
v_call: TRBV7-8
cdr3_nt: TGTGCCAGCAGCTTAGCGCTGCAGCGGAATGAAAAACTGTTTTTT
cdr3_aa: CASSLALQRNEKLFF

clone_size: NA
d_call: TRBD1
j_call: TRBJ2-7
v_call: TRBV10-2
cdr3_nt: TGCGCCAGCAGTGCCGACAGGGGGCGTGCCGAGCAGTACTTC
cdr3_aa: CASSADRGRAEQYF

clone_size: NA
d_call: TRBD1
j_call: TRBJ2-5
v_call: TRBV11-2
cdr3_nt: TGTGCCAGCAGCTCTGCGACAGGGCAAGAGACCCAGTACTTC
cdr3_aa: CASSSATGQETQYF

clone_size: NA
d_call: TRBD2
j_call: TRBJ2-5
v_call: TRBV7-6
cdr3_nt: TGTGCCAGCAGTAATACCGGGACTAGCCTTGGGGAGACCCAGTACTTC
cdr3_aa: CASSNTGTSLGETQYF

clone_size: few
d_call: TRBD1
j_call: TRBJ2-7
v_call: TRBV4-2
cdr3_nt: TGTGCCAGCAGCCCCTCCGGACAGGGGGCTACGGAGCAGTACTTC
cdr3_aa: CASSPSGQGATEQYF

clone_size: NA
d_call: NA
j_call: TRBJ2-5
v_call: TRBV7-9
cdr3_nt: TGTGCCAGCAGCCAGGACAGCGTACAAGAGACCCAGTACTTC
cdr3_aa: CASSQDSVQETQYF

clone_size: many
d_call: TRBD1
j_call: TRBJ2-5
v_call: TRBV15
cdr3_nt: TGTGCCACCAGCAGGACAGGGGGCAAAGAGACCCAGTACTTC
cdr3_aa: CATSRTGGKETQYF

clone_size: NA
d_call: TRBD2
j_call: TRBJ2-7
v_call: TRBV7-2
cdr3_nt: TGTGCCAGCAGCTTTAGCGGGAAGAGGGTTGAGTACGAGCAGTACTTC
cdr3_aa: CASSFSGKRVEYEQYF

clone_size: NA
d_call: TRBD2
j_call: TRBJ2-5
v_call: TRBV5-1
cdr3_nt: TGCGCCAGCAGCTTGACCGATCTAGCGGGTCAAGAGACCCAGTACTTC
cdr3_aa: CASSLTDLAGQETQYF

clone_size: many
d_call: NA
j_call: TRBJ1-2
v_call: TRBV28
cdr3_nt: TGTGCCAGCAGTCCTGGACGGAGCTATGGCTACACCTTC
cdr3_aa: CASSPGRSYGYTF

clone_size: few
d_call: TRBD1
j_call: TRBJ2-1
v_call: TRBV7-2
cdr3_nt: TGTGCCAGCAGCCCTCGCGGACAGGGAGGAGCTGGAGCATACAATGAGCAGTTCTTC
cdr3_aa: CASSPRGQGGAGAYNEQFF

clone_size: few
d_call: NA
j_call: TRBJ1-1
v_call: TRBV5-1
cdr3_nt: TGCGCCAGCAGCTTGGGGAACAGGGTAACTGAAGCTTTCTTT
cdr3_aa: CASSLGNRVTEAFF